This is a list of T cell receptor beta chains from one sample in a study of shared clonotypes between healthy human individuals. The data were produced by immunoSEQ multiplex PCR, yet TCRdb's version contains in-frame clones alone and is incomplete. The sample contains about 2 million clones, about 95% of which appear only once. The sequencing input was naive CD8+ T cells sorted from blood. These TCRs come from a man younger than 35 in good health. Each CDR3 is given with its conserved first and last residue. A D gene is named only where the DNA matches it firmly. Clone sizes are given selectively: once, few, many, or a class where the clone is expanded.

clone_size j_call d_call v_call cdr3_aa cdr3_nt
NA TRBJ2-3 TRBD2 TRBV7-8 CASSRGTSGGAGPDTQYF TGTGCCAGCAGCCGAGGGACTAGCGGGGGGGCCGGTCCAGATACGCAGTATTTT
NA TRBJ2-7 TRBD2 TRBV4-3 CASSQEWGGYEQYF TGCGCCAGCAGCCAAGAATGGGGGGGCTACGAGCAGTACTTC
NA TRBJ1-1 TRBD1 TRBV7-8 CASSLARDRDERYTEAFF TGTGCCAGCAGCTTAGCTAGGGACAGGGATGAACGATACACTGAAGCTTTCTTT
NA TRBJ1-4 NA TRBV4-3 CASSRIWAPRNEKLFF TGCGCCAGCAGCAGAATCTGGGCCCCCCGGAATGAAAAACTGTTTTTT
NA TRBJ2-7 TRBD1 TRBV15 CATSPPTGHGEQYF TGTGCCACCAGTCCACCGACAGGGCACGGCGAGCAGTACTTC
NA TRBJ1-2 NA TRBV6-5 CASSDLGGSRGYTF TGTGCCAGCAGCGACCTGGGGGGCTCTAGGGGCTACACCTTC
NA TRBJ1-5 NA TRBV7-9 CASSLDSNNQPQHF TGTGCCAGCAGCTTAGACAGTAACAATCAGCCCCAGCATTTT
NA TRBJ2-1 NA TRBV10-3 CALPVAYEGNEQFF TGTGCCCTCCCCGTCGCTTATGAGGGGAATGAGCAGTTCTTC
NA TRBJ2-3 NA TRBV13 CASSLGRESPNTQYF TGTGCCAGCAGCTTAGGCCGGGAGAGTCCCAATACGCAGTATTTT
NA TRBJ2-7 TRBD1 TRBV30 CAWRTGSSYEQYF TGTGCCTGGAGGACAGGGAGCTCCTACGAGCAGTACTTC
NA TRBJ2-5 NA TRBV4-3 CASSQEVWNQETQYF TGCGCCAGCAGCCAAGAGGTCTGGAACCAAGAGACCCAGTACTTC
NA TRBJ2-5 NA TRBV14 CASSLGGGGGRQETQYF TGTGCCAGCAGCCTTGGCGGGGGCGGTGGTAGGCAAGAGACCCAGTACTTC
NA TRBJ2-1 NA TRBV6-5 CASSYVGSDEQFF TGTGCCAGCAGTTACGTGGGGTCCGATGAGCAGTTCTTC
NA TRBJ1-6 TRBD1 TRBV7-6 CASSSEQGYSPLHF TGTGCCAGCAGCTCAGAACAGGGGTATTCACCCCTCCACTTT
once TRBJ1-2 NA TRBV2 CASRIQDGNYGYTF TGTGCCAGCAGGATACAGGACGGGAACTATGGCTACACCTTC
once TRBJ1-1 TRBD1 TRBV25-1 CASSEWGTGDGTEAFF TGTGCCAGCAGTGAATGGGGGACAGGGGATGGAACTGAAGCTTTCTTT
NA TRBJ2-5 TRBD2 TRBV4-1 CASSQGTSGGQETQYF TGCGCCAGCAGCCAAGGGACTAGCGGGGGCCAAGAGACCCAGTACTTC
NA TRBJ2-7 TRBD1 TRBV27 CASSLGTATYEQYF TGTGCCAGCAGTTTGGGGACAGCCACCTACGAGCAGTACTTC
NA TRBJ2-3 TRBD2 TRBV4-3 CASSQDRPSGSLTDTQYF TGCGCCAGCAGCCAAGACCGACCTAGCGGGAGTCTCACAGATACGCAGTATTTT
NA TRBJ1-4 NA TRBV5-1 CASSLEGQLFNEKLFF TGCGCCAGCAGCTTGGAAGGACAGCTTTTTAATGAAAAACTGTTTTTT
NA TRBJ2-7 NA TRBV15 CATSRWEVSSYEQYF TGTGCCACCAGCAGGTGGGAGGTTTCATCCTACGAGCAGTACTTC
NA TRBJ1-1 TRBD1 TRBV2 CASKGLQGANTEAFF TGTGCCAGCAAAGGGCTACAGGGGGCGAACACTGAAGCTTTCTTT
NA TRBJ2-7 NA TRBV6-5 CASSPVRDEQYF TGTGCCAGCAGTCCCGTTCGGGACGAGCAGTACTTC
NA TRBJ2-7 NA TRBV9 CASSPNNRDGEQYF TGTGCCAGCAGCCCCAACAACAGGGACGGCGAGCAGTACTTC
NA TRBJ1-1 NA TRBV10-3 CAISESGDTEAFF TGTGCCATCAGTGAGTCGGGGGATACTGAAGCTTTCTTT
NA TRBJ1-1 NA TRBV9 CASSVVRTENTEAFF TGTGCCAGCAGCGTAGTCAGGACAGAGAACACTGAAGCTTTCTTT
NA TRBJ2-3 TRBD1 TRBV11-2 CASSLEYGTATSTDTQYF TGTGCCAGCAGCTTAGAGTATGGGACAGCAACTAGCACAGATACGCAGTATTTT
NA TRBJ1-6 NA TRBV30 CAWTELGNSPLHF TGTGCCTGGACAGAATTGGGTAATTCACCCCTCCACTTT
NA TRBJ2-3 TRBD1 TRBV19 CASSEDRGLTDTQYF TGTGCCAGTAGCGAAGACAGGGGGCTCACAGATACGCAGTATTTT
NA TRBJ2-5 NA TRBV10-2 CASSGAPETQYF TGCGCCAGCAGTGGGGCCCCCGAGACCCAGTACTTC
once TRBJ2-7 TRBD2 TRBV27 CASSPILAGNSYEQYF TGTGCCAGCAGTCCAATCTTAGCGGGAAACTCCTACGAGCAGTACTTC
NA TRBJ2-7 NA TRBV9 CASSVVRGSEQYF TGTGCCAGCAGCGTAGTTCGGGGAAGCGAGCAGTACTTC
NA TRBJ1-1 TRBD1 TRBV7-7 CASSLEQGLEAFF TGTGCTAGCAGCTTAGAACAGGGGCTGGAAGCTTTCTTT
NA TRBJ2-7 NA TRBV30 CASGTYTYEQYF TGTGCCTCCGGGACATATACCTACGAGCAGTACTTC
NA TRBJ2-7 NA TRBV2 CASKGLDALFGPSYEQYF TGTGCCAGCAAGGGTTTGGACGCGCTATTCGGGCCGTCCTACGAGCAGTACTTC
NA TRBJ2-3 TRBD2 TRBV18 CASSPPPAGARFGDTQYF TGTGCCAGCTCACCACCCCCAGCGGGGGCACGCTTTGGAGATACGCAGTATTTT
NA TRBJ2-7 NA TRBV4-1 CATKPYEQYF TGCGCCACCAAACCCTACGAGCAGTACTTC
NA TRBJ2-3 TRBD2 TRBV7-6 CASSFPLAGGPDTQYF TGTGCCAGCAGCTTTCCACTAGCGGGGGGGCCAGATACGCAGTATTTT
NA TRBJ2-2 NA TRBV7-9 CASSLADNSFTGELFF TGTGCCAGCAGCTTAGCGGACAACAGCTTCACCGGGGAGCTGTTTTTT
NA TRBJ2-2 TRBD2 TRBV4-1 CASSQASGGVELFF TGCGCCAGCAGCCAAGCATCGGGAGGTGTGGAGCTGTTTTTT
once TRBJ2-2 TRBD1 TRBV5-6 CASSLGQGAGELFF TGTGCCAGCAGCCTGGGACAGGGGGCCGGGGAGCTGTTTTTT
NA TRBJ2-6 NA TRBV7-9 CASSPSSGANVLTF TGTGCCAGCAGCCCAAGCTCTGGGGCCAACGTCCTGACTTTC